This entry concerns a single T cell receptor beta chain. These data belong to a study of blood T cell repertoires in COVID-19. About the study: The United States, Italy and Spain provided the acute and convalescent COVID-19 samples.

Trimming took 0 bases from V and 1 from J; bases not matched to a gene: 8. CDR3 length: 18 amino acids. Germline V gene data show CDR1 as LGHDT and CDR2 as YNNKEL (reference sequence). Authors' analysis steps: Reference gene primer amplification in the assay estimated nucleated cell counts. TCRdb keeps only in-frame clones here, not all; method: immunoSEQ multiplex PCR. V, J and clone size are taken as reported in that table, and D and trimming were inferred from the DNA itself. The sample gives 150,000 to 200,000 clones, 94% of which show up once; 0.76% is in the top ten. This clonotype was obtained from a man younger than 40 with COVID-19, enrolled during active disease. The chain couples TRBV3-1 (or the pseudogene TRBV3-2) to TRBJ2-2; TRBD2 agrees at 7 bases. The specimen was peripheral blood. The CDR3 protein is CASSQDLRGVKNTGELFF. CDR3 in DNA: TGTGCCAGCAGCCAAGATCTCCGGGGGGTCAAGAACACCGGGGAGCTGTTTTTT.